The rows below give T cell receptor beta chains drawn from one sample of a study of cytomegalovirus exposure and HLA in healthy donors. Generated by immunoSEQ multiplex PCR, the TCRdb table keeps only in-frame clones and is missing some. This repertoire shows some 250,000 clones, roughly 82% found once; its top ten account for 5.4%. Material for sequencing was PBMCs. Every receptor here comes from a middle-aged woman in good health and CMV-seropositive. CDR3s include the opening cysteine and the closing phenylalanine or tryptophan. A D gene is named only where the DNA matches it firmly. Size tells how often a clone was seen (once, few, many) or the class of an expanded clone, and some rows leave it out.

>TRBD1|TRBJ1-6|once|TRBV10-3|16
CAISESPQGQNSPLHF
TGTGCCATCAGTGAGTCCCCCCAGGGACAGAATTCACCCCTCCACTTT
>NA|TRBJ1-1|NA|TRBV23-1|15
CASSRAGVGNTEAFF
TGCGCCAGCAGTCGGGCCGGGGTTGGGAACACTGAAGCTTTCTTT
>NA|TRBJ2-7|NA|TRBV4-1|16
CASSQVITSGGTGQYF
TGCGCCAGCAGCCAAGTAATTACTAGTGGAGGTACGGGGCAGTACTTC
>TRBD2|TRBJ2-7|NA|TRBV30|14
CAWSGTSGGHEQYF
TGTGCCTGGAGCGGGACTAGCGGGGGCCACGAGCAGTACTTC
>NA|TRBJ1-1|few|TRBV7-9|14
CASRAERMNTEAFF
TGTGCCAGCAGGGCAGAGCGGATGAACACTGAAGCTTTCTTT
>TRBD1|TRBJ2-7|NA|TRBV27|14
CASSLRETGFEQYF
TGTGCCAGCAGTTTAAGGGAGACAGGGTTCGAGCAGTACTTC
>TRBD2|TRBJ2-2|few|TRBV7-3|13
CASRLAGAGELFF
TGTGCCAGCAGGCTAGCGGGAGCCGGGGAGCTGTTTTTT
>TRBD1|TRBJ2-1|NA|TRBV10-3|15
CAISAGTANYNEQFF
TGTGCCATCAGTGCCGGGACAGCCAACTACAATGAGCAGTTCTTC
>NA|TRBJ2-1|NA|TRBV4-1|13
CASSQDGANEQFF
TGCGCCAGCAGCCAAGATGGGGCAAATGAGCAGTTCTTC
>TRBD1|TRBJ1-3|NA|TRBV19|17
CASNTPGTGSSGNTIYF
TGTGCCAGTAACACCCCCGGGACAGGTTCCTCTGGAAACACCATATATTTT
>TRBD1|TRBJ1-4|NA|TRBV30|14
CAWSTGTGREKLFF
TGTGCCTGGAGTACGGGGACAGGGAGGGAAAAACTGTTTTTT
>TRBD1|TRBJ2-3|NA|TRBV9|15
CASSDTGTASDTQYF
TGTGCCAGCAGCGACACCGGGACAGCCTCAGATACGCAGTATTTT
>TRBD2|TRBJ2-7|NA|TRBV7-9|15
CASSLVIAGGEEQYF
TGTGCCAGCAGCTTAGTTATAGCGGGAGGGGAAGAGCAGTACTTC
>NA|TRBJ2-6|NA|TRBV30|19
CAWSVRGQTIWAGANVLTF
TGTGCCTGGAGTGTACGAGGACAAACTATATGGGCTGGGGCCAACGTCCTGACTTTC
>TRBD2|TRBJ2-2|NA|TRBV5-1|14
CASSHSGRGVELFF
TGCGCCAGCAGCCATTCAGGGAGGGGAGTGGAGCTGTTTTTT
>TRBD2|TRBJ2-2|NA|TRBV4-2|15
CASSLAGGSTGELFF
TGTGCCAGCAGTCTAGCGGGAGGGAGCACCGGGGAGCTGTTTTTT
>TRBD2|TRBJ2-2|NA|TRBV7-3|16
CASSPLAGSNTGELFF
TGTGCCAGCAGCCCTTTAGCGGGGTCGAACACCGGGGAGCTGTTTTTT
>NA|TRBJ1-1|NA|TRBV30|11
CAWRRGMEAFF
TGTGCCTGGAGGCGGGGAATGGAAGCTTTCTTT
>TRBD2|TRBJ2-7|NA|TRBV7-2|13
CASSPGGGAPQYF
TGTGCCAGCAGCCCCGGGGGGGGAGCACCCCAGTACTTC
>NA|TRBJ1-2|NA|TRBV5-4|14
CASSLNRAHYGYTF
TGTGCCAGCAGCTTAAACAGGGCGCACTATGGCTACACCTTC